These 16 T cell receptor beta chains originate from one sample sequenced in a study of T cell changes during pregnancy in multiple sclerosis. The repertoire was sequenced with immunoSEQ multiplex PCR; TCRdb's copy has only in-frame clones and lacks some. The sample records roughly 40,000 clones, more than 85% being singletons. The sequencing used CD4+ T cells from peripheral blood mononuclear cells, collected after pregnancy. These receptors originate from a female donor in good health, enrolled as a control in a pregnancy study.

The chain recombines TRBV9 with TRBJ2-5; TRBD2 aligns across 8 bases. Germline CDR1 SGDLS, CDR2 YYNGEE. After removal of 0 bases from V and 2 bases from J, the junction contained 6 bases not matched to a gene. This CDR3 is built from 16 residues. CDR3 in amino acids: CASSVGVSGNQETQYF. The DNA for the CDR3 is TGTGCCAGCAGCGTAGGAGTTAGCGGGAATCAAGAGACCCAGTACTTC.

The V call is TRBV7-2, the J call TRBJ2-7; the match to TRBD2 covers 7 bases. Germline V gene lookup returns CDR1 SGHTA and CDR2 FQGNSA. With 4 bases clipped from V and 7 bases from J, the junction kept 7 bases outside the gene matches. The length of the CDR3 is 13 residues. This chain's CDR3 is CASSSVGGTEQYF. The CDR3 bases are TGTGCCAGCAGCTCGGTGGGGGGGACGGAGCAGTACTTC.

This clone came up once. The chain employs TRBV27 and TRBJ1-5; no firm D call. The CDR3 extends over 15 amino acids. Germline assignment: CDR1 MNHEY and CDR2 SMNVEV (reference sequence). V dropped 7 bases and J dropped 4 bases, with 17 bases sitting between them. CDR3 amino acids: CASKRALYWNQPQHF. The CDR3 DNA sequence: TGTGCCAGCAAAAGAGCTTTATATTGGAATCAGCCCCAGCATTTT.

The J gene is TRBJ1-6, the V gene TRBV18, with 9 nucleotides matching TRBD1. The germline V gene has CDR1 KGHSH and CDR2 LQKENI. Trimming at V came to 6 bases and at J to 6 bases, leaving 9 bases not matched to a gene. CDR3 length equals 16 residues. The CDR3 coding sequence is TGTGCCAGCTCCCCCTCGGGACAGGGAATTAATTCACCCCTCCACTTT. Amino acid sequence: CASSPSGQGINSPLHF.

V is TRBV5-6 and J is TRBJ2-3, with TRBD1 matching 7 bases. Germline CDR1 is SGHDT and CDR2 is YYEEEE. With V trimmed by 4 bases and J by 2 bases, 7 bases remained unmatched. CDR3 length: 15 residues. CDR3 region: CASSEAGTATDTQYF. The CDR3 region has the DNA TGTGCCAGCAGCGAGGCCGGGACAGCCACAGATACGCAGTATTTT. Full variable domain (missing parts from reference TRBV5-6 and TRBJ2-3): DAGVTQSPTHLIKTRGQQVTLRCSPKSGHDTVSWYQQALGQGPQFIFQYYEEEERQRGNFPDRFSGHQFPNYSSELNVNALLLGDSALYLCASSEAGTATDTQYFGPGTRLTVL.

V is TRBV5-1 and J is TRBJ2-2; the D is unclear. Germline CDR1 and CDR2: SGHRS and YFSETQ. The V gene lost 0 bases and the J gene lost 6 bases, with 12 bases spanning the gap. CDR3 length: 15 amino acids. Here the CDR3 reads CASSLAQRRAGELFF. DNA for the CDR3: TGCGCCAGCAGCTTGGCCCAGAGACGGGCCGGGGAGCTGTTTTTT.

This chain links TRBV10-1 with TRBJ2-1; 12 bases are a match to TRBD1. This CDR3 is 19 amino acids long. Germline values: CDR1 WNHNN, CDR2 SYGVQD (reference sequence). Trimming at V came to 10 bases and at J to 7 bases, leaving 23 bases not matched to a gene. The CDR3 loop is CATPGQGAWVAGGGNEQFF. CDR3 DNA: TGCGCCACACCGGGACAGGGGGCCTGGGTAGCGGGGGGCGGGAATGAGCAGTTCTTC.

This clone was seen just once. The chain recombines TRBV29-1 with TRBJ2-3; 7 bases line up with TRBD1. J gave up 2 bases and V 8 bases, and 7 bases lay outside the gene matches. This CDR3 contains 13 residues. Germline V CDR1 and CDR2: SQVTM, ANQGSEA. CDR3 sequence (DNA): TGCAGCATACAGGGGAGAGACACAGATACGCAGTATTTT. Translation: CSIQGRDTDTQYF.

CDR3 bases: TGTGCCAGCAGCCCGGGACTAGCGGACACCGGGGAGCTGTTTTTT. Translated, it gives CASSPGLADTGELFF. The chain uses TRBV11-3 and TRBJ2-2; 11 nucleotides agree with TRBD2. J lost 3 bases, V lost 5 bases, and 2 bases had no gene match. The CDR3 loop spans 15 amino acids. Germline CDR1 SGHNT, CDR2 YENEEA. Based on the CDR3 plus reference TRBV11-3 and TRBJ2-2, the full variable domain is EAGVVQSPRYKIIEKKQPVAFWCNPISGHNTLYWYLQNLGQGPELLIRYENEEAVDDSQLPKDRFSAERLKGVDSTLKIQPAELGDSAVYLCASSPGLADTGELFFGEGSRLTVL.

J is TRBJ2-2 and V is TRBV19; tentative D call: TRBD2 (5 bases). The CDR3 has 14 amino acids. CDR1 is LNHDA, CDR2 SQIVND, per germline (reference sequence). Trimming took off 5 bases at V and 5 bases at J, with 12 bases between the two ends. Here the CDR3 DNA reads TGTGCCAGTAGTCTCGGGGTAGGAACCGGGGAGCTGTTTTTT. Translation: CASSLGVGTGELFF.

The chain joins TRBV19 to TRBJ1-4; 7 bases match TRBD1. The germline CDR1 and CDR2 sequences are LNHDA and SQIVND (reference sequence). The ends lost 6 bases at V and 3 bases at J; junction bases unmatched: 7. The CDR3 runs to 15 residues. CDR3 sequence: CASRSAGQPNEKLFF. CDR3 sequence (DNA): TGTGCCAGTAGATCCGCGGGACAGCCTAATGAAAAACTGTTTTTT.

Only one count was recorded for this clone. The DNA for the CDR3 is TGTGCCAGCAGTAAGAAGACAGGGCCTATTCTTAGGGATGAGCAGTTCTTC. Its translation is CASSKKTGPILRDEQFF. The chain employs TRBV27 and TRBJ2-1, with TRBD1 identical over 7 bases. V shed 5 bases and J 8 bases; nucleotides not matched to a gene: 18. This CDR3 comprises 17 residues. Germline V gene data show CDR1 as MNHEY and CDR2 as SMNVEV (reference sequence).

This chain uses TRBV7-2 with TRBJ2-1; D unresolved. The V end was cut by 6 bases, the J end by 5 bases, with 5 bases between. CDR3 length: 11 residues. Germline V gives CDR1 SGHTA, CDR2 FQGNSA. CDR3 coding DNA: TGTGCCAGCAGAACGGACAATGAGCAGTTCTTC. Protein product: CASRTDNEQFF.

On this clone: A read error may account for a junction end that differs from germline. This chain uses TRBV7-7 with TRBJ2-7, with unresolved D. CDR3 length: 13 amino acids. Germline CDR1 is SSHAT and CDR2 is FNYEAQ (reference sequence). The CDR3 nucleotides read TGTGCTAGCAGCTCGGGTCCGGGCTACGAGCAGTACTTC. Its protein is CASSSGPGYEQYF. Together with reference TRBV7-7 and TRBJ2-7, the CDR3 gives the full variable domain: GAGVSQSPRYKVTKRGQDVTLRCDPISSHATLYWYQQALGQGPEFLTYFNYEAQPDKSGLPSDRFSAERPEGSISTLTIQRTEQRDSAMYRCASSSGPGYEQYFGPGTRLTVT.

The V call is TRBV19, the J call TRBJ2-7, with D hard to call. The germline V gene encodes CDR1 LNHDA and CDR2 SQIVND (reference sequence). The V and J ends lost 3 bases and 6 bases respectively, with 15 bases between them. The CDR3 has 14 residues. Here the CDR3 reads CASSMRAESGEQYF. The DNA for the CDR3 is TGTGCCAGTAGTATGCGTGCCGAATCAGGCGAGCAGTACTTC.

CDR3 in DNA: TGTGCCAGCAGTTACTATCCGAACAGGGGGGGTGAAAAACTGTTTTTT. It yields the protein CASSYYPNRGGEKLFF. V usage is TRBV6-5 and J usage is TRBJ1-4; 8 nucleotides agree with TRBD1. The CDR3 is 16 residues long. Trimming removed 1 base from V and 7 bases from J; junction bases left unmatched: 8. The germline V gene has CDR1 MNHEY and CDR2 SVGAGI.